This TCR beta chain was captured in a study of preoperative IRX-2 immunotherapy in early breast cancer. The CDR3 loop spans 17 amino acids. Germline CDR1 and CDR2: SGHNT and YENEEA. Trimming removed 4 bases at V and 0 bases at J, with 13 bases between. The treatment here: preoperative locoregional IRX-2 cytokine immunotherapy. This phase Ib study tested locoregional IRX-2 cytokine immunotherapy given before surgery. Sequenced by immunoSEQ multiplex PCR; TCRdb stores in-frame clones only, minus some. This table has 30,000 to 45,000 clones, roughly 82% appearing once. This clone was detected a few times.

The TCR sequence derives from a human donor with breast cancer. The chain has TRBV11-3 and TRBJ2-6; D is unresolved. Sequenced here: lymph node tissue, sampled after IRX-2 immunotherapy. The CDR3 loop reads CASSSSYGNSGANVLTF. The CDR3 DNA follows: TGTGCCAGCAGCTCCAGCTACGGAAACTCTGGGGCCAACGTCCTGACTTTC. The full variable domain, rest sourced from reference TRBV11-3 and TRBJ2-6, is EAGVVQSPRYKIIEKKQPVAFWCNPISGHNTLYWYLQNLGQGPELLIRYENEEAVDDSQLPKDRFSAERLKGVDSTLKIQPAELGDSAVYLCASSSSYGNSGANVLTFGAGSRLTVL.